This T cell receptor beta chain was found in a study of cytomegalovirus exposure and HLA in healthy donors. In the study overall: The Caucasian-associated ancestry cluster held around 81% of around 380 genotyped donors. Study findings and constraints: The sole available immune exposure information was CMV serostatus. The study designated about 180 TCR beta chains cytomegalovirus-associated.

The V gene's germline CDR1 is MGHDK and CDR2 SYGVNS. The germline V and J ends were trimmed by 3 bases and 4 bases, with 12 bases remaining between them. The CDR3 consists of 14 residues. The PCR ran on 60 Vbeta and 13 Jbeta primers. Profiling relied on immunoSEQ multiplex PCR, and the TCRdb table lists in-frame clones only, not all of them. The table lists about 170,000 clones, under 90% of them singletons. This clone was observed a few times. What it binds is unknown. The sample taken for sequencing was PBMCs. The receptor was isolated from a male donor in good health and CMV-seronegative. The rearrangement uses TRBV25-1 and TRBJ1-2; the D gene is possibly TRBD1 (6 bases). CDR3 amino acids: CASSEGTSPYGYTF. CDR3 nucleotides: TGTGCCAGCAGTGAGGGGACAAGCCCCTATGGCTACACCTTC.